This T cell receptor beta chain is from a study of cytomegalovirus exposure and HLA in healthy donors. Use of 60 Vbeta and 13 Jbeta primers characterized the PCR. Repertoires were generated with immunoSEQ multiplex PCR, while TCRdb's copy carries only in-frame clones and drops some. The table shows about 110,000 clones, with over 60% occurring only once. The germline V gene encodes CDR1 MNHEY and CDR2 SMNVEV (reference sequence). The length of the CDR3 is 15 residues. V lost 1 base, J lost 1 base, and 10 bases lay in between. This sequence was found in a young woman in good health and CMV-seropositive. Sequencing was carried out using PBMCs. The chain has TRBV27 and TRBJ1-1, with D maybe TRBD1 (5 bases). Here the CDR3 reads CASSLYRDSNTEAFF. CDR3 coding DNA: TGTGCCAGCAGTTTATATAGGGACTCGAACACTGAAGCTTTCTTT.